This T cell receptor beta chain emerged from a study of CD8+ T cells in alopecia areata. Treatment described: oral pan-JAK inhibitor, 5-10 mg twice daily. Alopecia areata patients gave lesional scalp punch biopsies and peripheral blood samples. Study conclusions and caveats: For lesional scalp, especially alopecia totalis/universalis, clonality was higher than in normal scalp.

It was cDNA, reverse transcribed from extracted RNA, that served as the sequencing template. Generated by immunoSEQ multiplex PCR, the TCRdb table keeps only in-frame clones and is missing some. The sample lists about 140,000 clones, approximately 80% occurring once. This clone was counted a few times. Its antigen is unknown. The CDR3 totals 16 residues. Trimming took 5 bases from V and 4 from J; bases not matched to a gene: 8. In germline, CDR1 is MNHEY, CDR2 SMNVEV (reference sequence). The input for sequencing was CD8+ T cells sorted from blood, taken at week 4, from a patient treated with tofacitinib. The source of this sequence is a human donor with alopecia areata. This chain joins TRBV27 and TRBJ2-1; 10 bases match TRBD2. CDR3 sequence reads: CASSLQRGGAYNEQFF. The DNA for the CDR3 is TGTGCCAGCAGTCTCCAGCGGGGGGGAGCATACAATGAGCAGTTCTTC.